This is a list of T cell receptor beta chains from one sample in a study of blood T cells in healthy people across ages. TCRdb re-called the 5' RACE reads through MiXCR, storing one row per CDR3 protein. Of some 690,000 distinct CDR3 sequences listed, approximately 22% are singletons. Sequences were obtained from blood. The receptors shown here come from a man between 65 and 85 years old in good health. CDR3s include the opening cysteine and the closing phenylalanine or tryptophan. The D gene is left open where the match is weak. Some rows have no size entry. The others give once, few or many, or a class for an expanded clone.

D gene | J gene | clone size | V gene | CDR3 DNA | CDR3 protein
- | TRBJ1-1 | many | TRBV29-1 | TGCAGCGTTGGGGTAGCAGGCACTGAAGCTTTCTTT | CSVGVAGTEAFF
- | TRBJ2-3 | - | TRBV10-1 | TGCGCCAGCAGCCCCGGATCCCCGTCTACAGATACGCAGTATTTT | CASSPGSPSTDTQYF
TRBD2 | TRBJ2-6 | - | TRBV2 | TGTGCCTCGGGAGGGACTAGCGAGCCTGGGGCCAACGTCCTGACTTTC | CASGGTSEPGANVLTF
TRBD2 | TRBJ2-5 | - | TRBV12-5 | TGTGCTAGTGGTTTGACGGGGGGGTCAGAGACCCAGTACTTC | CASGLTGGSETQYF
TRBD2 | TRBJ2-2 | few | TRBV20-1 | TGCAGTTCATACCCTAGCGGGAGCCCCGGGGAGCTGTTTTTT | CSSYPSGSPGELFF
TRBD2 | TRBJ2-1 | - | TRBV7-9 | TGTGCCAGTAGCTTAGGTGGGGGGACTAGCGGGAGGGACAATGAGCAGTTCTTC | CASSLGGGTSGRDNEQFF
- | TRBJ1-5 | - | TRBV20-1 | TGCAGTGCTAGTCTCGGCCCCCCAGACGATGGTCAGCCCCAGCATTTT | CSASLGPPDDGQPQHF
- | TRBJ2-1 | - | TRBV7-2 | TGTGCCAGCAGTCCGGCCCTCGATGAGCAGTTCTTC | CASSPALDEQFF
- | TRBJ1-1 | - | TRBV19 | TGTGCCAGTACCCTACGAGGGGAAGGTAACACTGAAGCTTTCTTT | CASTLRGEGNTEAFF
- | TRBJ2-7 | few | TRBV12-3/TRBV12-4 | TGTGCTACTCGGCGGGAACAGGGGTCCACCTACGAGCAGTACTTC | CATRREQGSTYEQYF
- | TRBJ2-1 | - | TRBV20-1 | TGCAGTGCTAGTGGCGGGCCTCTCTCTAATGAGCAGTTCTTC | CSASGGPLSNEQFF
TRBD1 | TRBJ1-2 | - | TRBV19 | TGTGCCAGTAGGATGACAGGGGAATATGGCTACACCTTC | CASRMTGEYGYTF
TRBD1 | TRBJ2-5 | - | TRBV14 | TGTGCCAGCAGGTCAAACAGGGGAGTAGAAGAGACCCAGTACTTC | CASRSNRGVEETQYF
- | TRBJ2-7 | - | TRBV5-1 | TGCGCCAGCAGCTTGCTACAGAGCGCCTACGAGCAGTACTTC | CASSLLQSAYEQYF
- | TRBJ2-1 | - | TRBV24-1 | TGTGCCACCGCGACCGTCGTCGATGAGCAGTTCTTC | CATATVVDEQFF
- | TRBJ1-2 | - | TRBV12-3/TRBV12-4 | TGTGCCAGCAGTTCAACCGGGGTTCCAAACTATGGCTACACCTTC | CASSSTGVPNYGYTF
- | TRBJ1-1 | once | TRBV7-2 | TGTGCCAGCAGCTATATCGGACAGCCCACTGAAGCTTTCTTT | CASSYIGQPTEAFF
- | TRBJ2-1 | - | TRBV5-1 | TGCGCCAGCAGCTTGGGAATCAGGGCGGACTACAATGAGCAGTTCTTC | CASSLGIRADYNEQFF
TRBD1 | TRBJ1-2 | - | TRBV5-1 | TGCGCCAGCAGCTTGGCCGCAGGGGGCGAGAGTGGCTACACCTTC | CASSLAAGGESGYTF
- | TRBJ1-1 | - | TRBV29-1 | TGCAGCGTTGAACAGGGTTTGGCGAACACTGAAGCTCTCTTT | CSVEQGLANTEALF
TRBD2 | TRBJ2-1 | - | TRBV7-2 | TGTGCCAGCAGCGTAGCGGGAGATACCTACAATGAGCAGTTCTTC | CASSVAGDTYNEQFF
- | TRBJ1-6 | few | TRBV28 | TGTGCCAGCAGACCCCAGGGTCGGAGCTCACCCCTCCACTTT | CASRPQGRSSPLHF
- | TRBJ2-1 | - | TRBV5-1 | TGCGCCAGCAGCTTGTGGGTTGCGGCGGGCAATGAGCAGTTCTTC | CASSLWVAAGNEQFF
- | TRBJ2-5 | - | TRBV2 | TGTGCCAGCAGTCTATCTCGCAGGGTAGGAGAGACCCAGTACTTC | CASSLSRRVGETQYF
TRBD1 | TRBJ2-7 | few | TRBV12-3/TRBV12-4 | TGTGCCAGCAGCCCGACAGGGGACTCCGAGCAGTACTTC | CASSPTGDSEQYF
- | TRBJ2-3 | - | TRBV6-6 | TGTGCCAGCAGTTACCTGGCACCAAGCACAGATACGCAGTATTTT | CASSYLAPSTDTQYF
- | TRBJ1-3 | - | TRBV5-5 | TGTGCCAGCAGCTTGGCTGGGACCTACTCTGGAAACACCATATATTTT | CASSLAGTYSGNTIYF
- | TRBJ2-2 | - | TRBV5-1 | TGCGCCAGCACCCTGGGAGCTTCGAACACCGGGGAGCTGTTTTTT | CASTLGASNTGELFF
TRBD1 | TRBJ1-2 | - | TRBV20-1 | TGCAGTGCTGGCAACACAGGGGGCGTTGGCTACACCTTC | CSAGNTGGVGYTF
TRBD2 | TRBJ2-1 | few | TRBV20-1 | TGCAGTGCTAGAGATCGGGCGGGAGTGGTTGGGTATAATGAGCAGTTCTTC | CSARDRAGVVGYNEQFF
TRBD1 | TRBJ1-1 | - | TRBV28 | TGTGCCACCAAGGGGGCCGGGAAGGGGAACACTGAAGCTTTCTTT | CATKGAGKGNTEAFF
- | TRBJ2-4 | - | TRBV6-6 | TGTGCCAGCAGTTACGGGGGCGTCAAAAACATTCAGTACTTC | CASSYGGVKNIQYF
- | TRBJ2-3 | few | TRBV2 | TGTGCCAGCAATGGGGTCCGTAGCACAGATACGCAGTATTTT | CASNGVRSTDTQYF
TRBD2 | TRBJ2-1 | few | TRBV14 | TGTGCCAGCAGCCAAGAAGGAGGACTAGCGGGAGGGTCGGATGAGCAGTTCTTC | CASSQEGGLAGGSDEQFF
TRBD2 | TRBJ2-1 | many | TRBV4-2 | TGTGCCAGCAGCCGGGCTAGCGGGGGGGCCATCTCCAATGAGCAGTTCTTC | CASSRASGGAISNEQFF
- | TRBJ2-5 | - | TRBV7-2 | TGTGCCAGCAGCTTGGGACGACTGCGAGGCCCGGCCTTCCAAGAGACCCAGTACTTC | CASSLGRLRGPAFQETQYF
- | TRBJ1-3 | - | TRBV6-1 | TGTGCCAGCAAGGTCACAGGGGGAAACACCATATATTTT | CASKVTGGNTIYF
TRBD1 | TRBJ1-4 | few | TRBV7-2 | TGTGCCAGCAGCCTCCACAGGGGACGTGAAAAACTGTTTTTT | CASSLHRGREKLFF
- | TRBJ1-1 | - | TRBV12-3/TRBV12-4 | TGTGCCAGCAGCCTCCGACAGGTGATGAACACTGAAGCTTTCTTT | CASSLRQVMNTEAFF
TRBD1 | TRBJ1-1 | - | TRBV7-2 | TGTGCCAGCAGCCCCGGGACAGGGGGCCGGGTTGAAGCTTTCTTT | CASSPGTGGRVEAFF
- | TRBJ2-1 | - | TRBV14 | TGTGCCAGCAGCCAAGTGGGCTCCTACAATGAGCAGTTCTTC | CASSQVGSYNEQFF
- | TRBJ2-1 | few | TRBV20-1 | TGCAGTGCTAGACTAGCGCTCAATGAGCAGTTCTTC | CSARLALNEQFF
- | TRBJ1-3 | few | TRBV25-1 | TGTGCCAGCAACTGGAGAAACACCATATATTTT | CASNWRNTIYF
- | TRBJ1-1 | - | TRBV29-1 | TGCAGCGTTGCCACAGGGTACCGAGCTTTCTTT | CSVATGYRAFF
- | TRBJ1-4 | - | TRBV6-1 | TGTGCCAGCAGTGAAGTAAGGAATCGCGAGGAAAAACTGTTTTTT | CASSEVRNREEKLFF
TRBD1 | TRBJ1-2 | - | TRBV7-6 | TGTGCCAGCAGCGGGACCGGGACAGGGGATACGGTTGGCTACACCTTC | CASSGTGTGDTVGYTF
- | TRBJ1-2 | - | TRBV5-1 | TGCGCCAGCAGCACAACAACAGGGTTTCGAGGCTACACCTTC | CASSTTTGFRGYTF
TRBD2 | TRBJ2-7 | - | TRBV3-1 | TGTGCCAGCAGCCAAGTTACTAGCGCCCTTCGCGAGCAGTACTTC | CASSQVTSALREQYF
- | TRBJ2-5 | many | TRBV24-1 | TGTGCCACCAGTGACAATTCGGGACCCGCGAGACCCCAGTACTTC | CATSDNSGPARPQYF
- | TRBJ1-2 | - | TRBV12-3/TRBV12-4 | TGTGCCAGCAGTTTAACTCCGGCCGGGATGGAGTATGGCTACACCTTC | CASSLTPAGMEYGYTF
- | TRBJ2-5 | many | TRBV18 | TGTGCCAGCTCACCTCTCGGCGGAGAGACCCAGTACTTC | CASSPLGGETQYF
- | TRBJ2-3 | - | TRBV29-1 | TGCAGCGTTGAATCTCAGGTTAGCACAGATACGCAGTATTTT | CSVESQVSTDTQYF
- | TRBJ1-4 | few | TRBV6-5 | TGTGCCAGCAGTTACTCGAGAGGGATTGAAAAACTGTTTTTT | CASSYSRGIEKLFF